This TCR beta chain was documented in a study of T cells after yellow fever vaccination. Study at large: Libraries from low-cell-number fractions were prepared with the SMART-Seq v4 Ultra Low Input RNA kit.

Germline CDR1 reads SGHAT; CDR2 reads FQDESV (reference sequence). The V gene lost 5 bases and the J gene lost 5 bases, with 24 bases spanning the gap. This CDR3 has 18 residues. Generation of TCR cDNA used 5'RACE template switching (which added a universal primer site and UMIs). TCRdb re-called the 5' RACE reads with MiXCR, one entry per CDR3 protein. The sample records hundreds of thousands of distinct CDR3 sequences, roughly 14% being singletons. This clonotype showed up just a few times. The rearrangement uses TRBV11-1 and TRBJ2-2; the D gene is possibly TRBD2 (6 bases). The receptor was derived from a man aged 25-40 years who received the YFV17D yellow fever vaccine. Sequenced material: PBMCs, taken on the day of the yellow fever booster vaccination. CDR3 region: CASSQGGWQAYETGELFF. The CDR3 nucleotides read TGTGCCAGCAGCCAGGGAGGCTGGCAGGCCTATGAGACCGGGGAGCTGTTTTTT. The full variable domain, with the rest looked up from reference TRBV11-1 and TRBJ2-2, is EAEVAQSPRYKITEKSQAVAFWCDPISGHATLYWYRQILGQGPELLVQFQDESVVDDSQLPKDRFSAERLKGVDSTLKIQPAELGDSAMYLCASSQGGWQAYETGELFFGEGSRLTVL.